This T cell receptor beta chain originates from a study of T cells in tuberculosis. Cells were sorted from thawed PBMC rested overnight and stained with GMM-loaded CD1B tetramer, viability dye and anti-CD3. C32 glucose monomycolate from Rhodococcus equi was loaded onto the CD1B tetramers. Sequencing was performed with immunoSEQ multiplex PCR; in TCRdb, only in-frame clones are kept and a portion is missing. The sample includes tens of thousands of clones, 81% seen only once; the top ten take 9.5% to 15%. This TCR came from an adult woman with latent tuberculosis. Material: CD1b-GMM tetramer-negative cells sorted from PBMCs.

The CDR3 bases are TGTGCCAGCAGCCGCGAACCAGGGGGCACGGGGGCCAACGTCCTGACTTTC. This gives the protein CASSREPGGTGANVLTF. The chain couples TRBV4-2 to TRBJ2-6; 8 bases match TRBD1. CDR1 is LGHNA, CDR2 YNFKEQ, per germline. This CDR3 is built from 17 residues. V lost 4 bases to trimming and J lost 4 bases; unmatched junction nucleotides: 9.